Shown below are 12 T cell receptor beta chains from a single sample sequenced in a study of cytomegalovirus exposure and HLA in healthy donors. With 60 Vbeta and 13 Jbeta primers, the PCR was carried out. Sequencing used immunoSEQ multiplex PCR; TCRdb keeps in-frame clones, though not all of them. The repertoire has 100,000 or so clones, under 85% of them found once; the top ten carry approximately 6.1%. Sequencing was done on a sample of PBMCs. The receptors stem from a man younger than 35 in good health and CMV-seronegative.

The chain links TRBV10-1 to TRBJ2-3; unclear D gene. The CDR3 covers 13 residues. The V gene's germline CDR1 is WNHNN and CDR2 SYGVQD (reference sequence). V lost 6 bases and J lost 1, with 8 bases in between. This CDR3 is CASRGEGTDTQYF. CDR3 DNA: TGCGCCAGCAGGGGCGAAGGCACAGATACGCAGTATTTT.

The chain is built from TRBV6-4 and TRBJ2-1, with a possible D match to TRBD1 (5 bases). The CDR3 contains 16 residues. Germline V gives CDR1 MRHNA, CDR2 SNTAGT. Deletions cut 0 bases from V and 7 bases from J, with 16 bases between. The CDR3 here is CASSDSGSLPGNEQFF. CDR3 DNA sequence: TGTGCCAGCAGTGACTCCGGCTCGCTCCCAGGGAATGAGCAGTTCTTC.

J is TRBJ2-3 and V is TRBV9; D is ambiguous. Trimming took 0 bases from V and 5 from J, leaving 4 bases between them. This CDR3 is built from 12 residues. Looked up from germline, CDR1 is SGDLS and CDR2 is YYNGEE. CDR3 DNA sequence: TGTGCCAGCAGCGTAGTCCGAGATACGCAGTATTTT. Protein: CASSVVRDTQYF.

The rearrangement links TRBV18 to TRBJ1-2; the D gene is possibly TRBD1 (5 bases). V lost 3 bases and J 5 bases, leaving 13 bases between the germline ends. The CDR3 runs 14 residues. Germline CDR1 reads KGHSH; CDR2 reads LQKENI. The CDR3 nucleotides are TGTGCCAGCTCACCCCAGCCGAAGGGGTATGGCTACACCTTC. Protein: CASSPQPKGYGYTF.

The chain recombines TRBV6-4 with TRBJ2-7; TRBD2 might be the D (6 bases). Germline CDR1 is MRHNA and CDR2 is SNTAGT. This CDR3 is built from 17 residues. The V end was cut by 0 bases, the J end by 4 bases, with 19 bases between. The CDR3 is CASSDSGSGGSLYEQYF. Here the CDR3 DNA reads TGTGCCAGCAGTGACTCAGGAAGTGGGGGGAGTCTGTACGAGCAGTACTTC.

This chain links TRBV19 with TRBJ1-2, with D perhaps matching TRBD1 (6 bases). Germline values: CDR1 LNHDA, CDR2 SQIVND (reference sequence). CDR3 size: 11 residues. Deletions cut 10 bases from V and 4 bases from J, with 10 bases between. CDR3 amino acids: CAISGVYGYTF. The CDR3 bases are TGTGCCATATCAGGGGTCTATGGCTACACCTTC. The entire variable domain, with the rest obtained from reference TRBV19 and TRBJ1-2, is as follows: DGGITQSPKYLFRKEGQNVTLSCEQNLNHDAMYWYRQDPGQGLRLIYYSQIVNDFQKGDIAEGYSVSREKKESFPLTVTSAQKNPTAFYLCAISGVYGYTFGSGTRLTVV.

The rearrangement links TRBV19 to TRBJ2-2, with TRBD2 matching over 7 bases. The ends lost 4 bases at V and 3 bases at J; junction bases unmatched: 5. Germline-derived CDR1 and CDR2 are LNHDA and SQIVND (reference sequence). The CDR3 is made up of 15 amino acids. The CDR3 reads CASSKDSGHTGELFF. The CDR3, as DNA: TGTGCCAGTAGTAAGGATAGCGGGCACACCGGGGAGCTGTTTTTT.

The chain couples TRBV6-6 to TRBJ2-7; the D gene is possibly TRBD2 (6 bases). This CDR3 contains 14 residues. V lost 2 bases, J lost 1 base, and 9 bases lay in between. The germline gives CDR1 MNHNY, CDR2 SVGAGI (reference sequence). The CDR3 sequence is CASSYGGDSYEQYF. The CDR3 DNA is TGTGCCAGCAGTTACGGAGGGGATTCCTACGAGCAGTACTTC.

The V and J genes are TRBV11-2 and TRBJ1-3, with 7 bases fitting TRBD1. Germline CDR1 reads SGHAT; CDR2 reads FQNNGV. The CDR3 covers 15 residues. After removal of 5 bases from V and 5 bases from J, the junction contained 9 bases not matched to a gene. The CDR3 spells CASSPGTAWRNTIYF. The DNA of the CDR3 is TGTGCCAGCAGCCCCGGGACAGCCTGGCGAAACACCATATATTTT.

In regard to this clone: The same CDR3 also results from other DNA sequences found in this sample. This chain joins TRBV28 and TRBJ1-4; TRBD1 agrees at 11 bases. The CDR3 totals 15 residues. Trimming removed 6 bases from V and 6 bases from J; junction bases left unmatched: 6. CDR1 is MDHEN, CDR2 SYDVKM, per germline. The CDR3 coding sequence is TGTGCCAGCAGCGCTCCGGGACAGGGGGATGAAAAACTGTTTTTT. Translation: CASSAPGQGDEKLFF.

V gene TRBV4-1 combines with J gene TRBJ1-5; 7 nucleotides line up with TRBD1. The CDR3 loop spans 14 amino acids. V dropped 0 bases and J dropped 7; count of bases not matched to a gene: 3. Per the germline V gene, CDR1 is MGHRA and CDR2 is YSYEKL. CDR3 DNA sequence: TGCGCCAGCAGCCAAGATGCACAGGGGCAGCCCCAGCATTTT. Amino acid sequence: CASSQDAQGQPQHF.

J is TRBJ2-7 and V is TRBV19; no reliable D call. V gave up 4 bases and J gave up 7 bases, with 20 bases separating them. The CDR3 contains 15 residues. Germline CDR1 is LNHDA and CDR2 is SQIVND (reference sequence). The CDR3 DNA reads as TGTGCCAGTAGTACCCCCGACATCCCCACTTGGGAGCAGTACTTC. It yields the protein CASSTPDIPTWEQYF.